The next 29 T cell receptor beta chains were all read from a single sample in a study of blood T cell repertoires in COVID-19 (dated by TCRdb to about 2020). Library method: the immunoSEQ multiplex PCR assay. Not all clones reach the TCRdb copy of this immuneACCESS table, which keeps in-frame sequences only. Checked studies attribute under half of the gap to unresolved V genes and leave the rest unexplained. This sample lists some 340,000 clones; 90% to 95% were detected once. Together, the top ten hold 3.9% of the sample. The sample was PBMCs or T cells enriched from blood (not recorded which). Every receptor here comes from a woman in her twenties or thirties who had been exposed to COVID-19.

The chain joins TRBV19 to TRBJ2-1; 16 bases map to TRBD2. Germline V gene data show CDR1 as LNHDA and CDR2 as SQIVND (reference sequence). J gave up 1 base and V 5 bases, and 14 bases lay outside the gene matches. The CDR3 runs to 21 residues. The CDR3 bases are TGTGCCAGTAGTGCCCCTGGGGGACTAGCGGGGGGGAAAATGTCCTACAATGAGCAGTTCTTC. Translation gives CASSAPGGLAGGKMSYNEQFF.

This CDR3 reads CASSPRERQPQHF. CDR3 nucleotides: TGTGCCAGCAGTCCCAGGGAAAGGCAGCCCCAGCATTTT. This chain uses TRBV12-3 or TRBV12-4 with TRBJ1-5; the D gene is possibly TRBD1 (5 bases). CDR3 length: 13 residues. The V and J ends lost 5 bases and 7 bases respectively, with 12 bases between them.

The rearrangement uses TRBV9 and TRBJ1-2; 7 bases line up with TRBD1. Unmatched junction bases numbered 9, after V lost 3 bases and J lost 4 bases. The CDR3 is made up of 15 amino acids. The germline CDR1 and CDR2 sequences are SGDLS and YYNGEE. CDR3 in DNA: TGTGCCAGCAGCGCAGGAGGGGGCGCTGGCTATGGCTACACCTTC. This encodes CASSAGGGAGYGYTF. The full variable domain, completed using reference TRBV9 and TRBJ1-2, is DSGVTQTPKHLITATGQRVTLRCSPRSGDLSVYWYQQSLDQGLQFLIQYYNGEERAKGNILERFSAQQFPDLHSELNLSSLELGDSALYFCASSAGGGAGYGYTFGSGTRLTVV.

This clone has just one count. The chain employs TRBV2 and TRBJ1-1; no clear D. V lost 2 bases, J lost 1 base, and 8 bases lay in between. Germline loops: CDR1 SNHLY, CDR2 FYNNEI. The CDR3 runs 14 residues. The CDR3 is CASSEFVPNTEAFF. CDR3 nucleotide sequence: TGTGCCAGCAGTGAATTCGTCCCGAACACTGAAGCTTTCTTT.

V and J are TRBV6-2 or TRBV6-3 and TRBJ2-1; 9 bases line up with TRBD2. J gave up 10 bases and V 1 base, and 5 bases lay outside the gene matches. The CDR3 has 14 amino acids. The germline gives CDR1 MNHEY, CDR2 SVGEGT. The CDR3 region is CASSYFAGGREQFF. The CDR3 coding sequence is TGTGCCAGCAGTTACTTTGCGGGGGGGCGAGAGCAGTTCTTC.

The CDR3 DNA sequence: TGTGCCAGCAGTCTAAGCGGGACTAGTAGAGGTGAGCAGTTCTTC. It translates to CASSLSGTSRGEQFF. The V gene is TRBV6-4, the J gene TRBJ2-1; the match to TRBD2 covers 8 bases. The CDR3 is 15 amino acids. Unmatched junction bases numbered 12, after V lost 5 bases and J lost 9 bases. Germline CDR1 reads MRHNA; CDR2 reads SNTAGT.

CDR3 sequence reads: CASSLVGGSANYGYTF. DNA for the CDR3: TGTGCCAGCAGCTTAGTGGGAGGGTCGGCTAACTATGGCTACACCTTC. The V and J genes are TRBV7-9 and TRBJ1-2; no reliable D call. Germline V gene lookup returns CDR1 SEHNR and CDR2 FQNEAQ (reference sequence). Trimming stripped 1 base from V and 0 bases from J, with 12 bases between. This CDR3 is built from 16 residues. The complete variable domain, with remaining parts taken from reference TRBV7-9 and TRBJ1-2, reads DTGVSQNPRHKITKRGQNVTFRCDPISEHNRLYWYRQTLGQGPEFLTYFQNEAQLEKSRLLSDRFSAERPKGSFSTLEIQRTEQGDSAMYLCASSLVGGSANYGYTFGSGTRLTVV.

CDR3 residues: CSVEGERGREQYF. CDR3 bases: TGCAGCGTTGAAGGCGAGAGGGGGCGGGAGCAGTACTTC. The V gene is TRBV29-1, the J gene TRBJ2-7, with 7 bases identical to TRBD1. The germline CDR1 and CDR2 sequences are SQVTM and ANQGSEA. The CDR3 is made up of 13 amino acids. Trimming removed 1 base from V and 7 bases from J; junction bases left unmatched: 7.

This clone was observed a few times. V is TRBV28 and J is TRBJ2-7, with TRBD1 as a possible D gene (5 bases). V lost 6 bases, J lost 4 bases, and 31 bases lay in between. CDR3 length equals 19 residues. The germline V gene has CDR1 MDHEN and CDR2 SYDVKM. The CDR3 DNA reads TGTGCCAGCAGCCTCACGGCAGGGTGGAGCCGCCCGGCCTCTTACGAGCAGTACTTC. Translating gives CASSLTAGWSRPASYEQYF.

The rearrangement joins TRBV24-1 to TRBJ2-7; D gene unclear. Germline CDR1 reads KGHDR; CDR2 reads SFDVKD. The CDR3 totals 13 residues. Trimming removed 4 bases from V and 3 bases from J, with 9 bases in between. CDR3 region: CATSENSDYEQYF. For the CDR3, the DNA is TGTGCCACCAGTGAAAACAGTGACTACGAGCAGTACTTC.

The chain couples TRBV7-2 to TRBJ1-1, with a weak D call TRBD1 (6 bases). V gave up 1 base and J gave up 3 bases, with 15 bases separating them. This CDR3 is 16 amino acids long. Germline loops: CDR1 SGHTA, CDR2 FQGNSA. The CDR3 is CASSLVYRVGDTEAFF. DNA for the CDR3: TGTGCCAGCAGCTTAGTCTACAGGGTTGGGGACACTGAAGCTTTCTTT.

This clone was seen only once. V gene TRBV5-8 combines with J gene TRBJ2-7; 9 bases match TRBD1. Germline CDR1 reads SGHTS; CDR2 reads YDEGEE. V was pared by 3 bases and J by 2 bases, with 0 bases of the junction left unmatched. This CDR3 has 13 amino acids. The CDR3 sequence is CASSWDRAYEQYF. CDR3 DNA sequence: TGTGCCAGCAGCTGGGACAGGGCCTACGAGCAGTACTTC.

The chain has TRBV5-6 and TRBJ2-2; D is possibly TRBD2 (6 bases). Germline CDR1 is SGHDT and CDR2 is YYEEEE. This CDR3 comprises 15 residues. The V end was cut by 2 bases, the J end by 0 bases, with 8 bases between. This CDR3 reads CASSLRGTNTGELFF. CDR3 sequence (DNA): TGTGCCAGCAGCTTACGGGGGACGAACACCGGGGAGCTGTTTTTT.

The chain couples TRBV6-5 to TRBJ2-1; tentatively, D is TRBD2 (6 bases). The germline V gene has CDR1 MNHEY and CDR2 SVGAGI. V lost 7 bases to trimming and J lost 8 bases, with 18 bases between them. The CDR3 sequence is 14 residues long. The CDR3 spells CASTGAIGEDEQFF. The CDR3 DNA reads TGTGCCAGCACTGGCGCCATAGGGGAGGATGAGCAGTTCTTC.

This clone was counted only a few times. The chain recombines TRBV7-9 with TRBJ1-1; D is uncertain. The CDR3 has 15 amino acids. Germline CDR1 SEHNR, CDR2 FQNEAQ (reference sequence). The V end was cut by 1 base, the J end by 0 bases, with 9 bases between. The CDR3 region has the DNA TGTGCCAGCAGCTTAGACGGGGTTATGAACACTGAAGCTTTCTTT. It specifies CASSLDGVMNTEAFF.

The rearrangement joins TRBV7-6 to TRBJ2-5, with 8 positions matching TRBD1. V gave up 5 bases and J gave up 0 bases; unmatched junction bases: 14. The germline V gene has CDR1 SGHVS and CDR2 FNYEAQ. This CDR3 comprises 18 residues. The DNA for the CDR3 is TGTGCCAGCAGCCCGACAGGGGCACCCGACCGGAACCAAGAGACCCAGTACTTC. Its translation is CASSPTGAPDRNQETQYF.

CDR3 coding DNA: TGTGCCAGCAGCCGGGGACAGAGCTCTGGAAACACCATATATTTT. Its translation is CASSRGQSSGNTIYF. The chain joins TRBV6-5 to TRBJ1-3; 7 bases are shared with TRBD1. V shed 6 bases, J shed 0 bases, and the junction held 5 bases outside the gene matches. The CDR3 loop spans 15 amino acids. The germline V gene encodes CDR1 MNHEY and CDR2 SVGAGI.

V and J are TRBV27 and TRBJ2-1, with TRBD2 as a possible D gene (5 bases). The CDR3 spans 14 residues. CDR1 MNHEY and CDR2 SMNVEV come from the germline V gene (reference sequence). The ends were cut back, 0 bases at V and 3 bases at J, with 6 bases in the middle. CDR3 DNA: TGTGCCAGCAGTTTATCTGACTACTACAATGAGCAGTTCTTC. It encodes CASSLSDYYNEQFF.

The J gene is TRBJ2-7, the V gene TRBV5-1; TRBD1 is a possible D gene (7 bases). Trimming took off 5 bases at V and 0 bases at J, with 12 bases between the two ends. Germline-derived CDR1 and CDR2 are SGHRS and YFSETQ. The CDR3 runs 14 residues. Here the CDR3 reads CASRIQGGSYEQYF. DNA for the CDR3: TGCGCCAGCAGGATTCAGGGGGGCTCCTACGAGCAGTACTTC.

V is TRBV4-1 and J is TRBJ2-5; TRBD2 matches 14 bases. Trimming at V came to 4 bases and at J to 2 bases, leaving 9 bases not matched to a gene. This CDR3 contains 18 residues. Germline values: CDR1 MGHRA, CDR2 YSYEKL. Here the CDR3 DNA reads TGCGCCAGCAGCCGCGGACTAGCGGGGGGACTAACGCAAGAGACCCAGTACTTC. This gives the protein CASSRGLAGGLTQETQYF.

This chain links TRBV3-1 (or the pseudogene TRBV3-2) with TRBJ2-5; D gene uncertain. The CDR3 is made up of 15 amino acids. CDR1 is LGHDT and CDR2 is YNNKEL in the germline V gene (reference sequence). V lost 0 bases and J lost 7, with 15 bases in between. The CDR3 reads CASSQERSHRVTQYF. In DNA, the CDR3 is TGTGCCAGCAGCCAAGAGAGGTCCCACCGTGTGACCCAGTACTTC.

The V and J genes are TRBV5-4 and TRBJ1-4, with TRBD1 matching over 7 bases. The length of the CDR3 is 15 residues. V lost 4 bases, J lost 6 bases, and 9 bases stayed unmatched. The germline V gene has CDR1 SGHNT and CDR2 YYREEE (reference sequence). The CDR3 sequence is CASSPWKGADEKLFF. The CDR3 nucleotides are TGTGCCAGCAGCCCCTGGAAGGGGGCAGATGAAAAACTGTTTTTT.

The V and J genes are TRBV6-1 and TRBJ1-4, with D maybe TRBD1 (6 bases). From germline, CDR1 is MNHNS and CDR2 SASEGT. V dropped 2 bases and J dropped 2 bases, with 21 bases sitting between them. The CDR3 sequence is 19 residues long. CDR3 sequence reads: CASSELVRGLISTNEKLFF. The CDR3 nucleotides are TGTGCCAGCAGTGAACTGGTCAGGGGATTAATTTCGACTAATGAAAAACTGTTTTTT.

The chain uses TRBV4-1 and TRBJ1-2, with 11 positions matching TRBD1. Germline V gene sequence: CDR1 MGHRA, CDR2 YSYEKL. CDR3 length: 15 amino acids. V lost 2 bases, J lost 7 bases, and 6 bases stayed unmatched. CDR3 region: CASSQTDRGQAGYTF. The CDR3 DNA follows: TGCGCCAGCAGCCAAACGGACAGGGGGCAGGCTGGCTACACCTTC.

This chain connects TRBV7-8 to TRBJ2-5; tentative D call: TRBD1 (5 bases). Germline CDR1 is SGHVS and CDR2 is FQNEAQ. Trimming removed 1 base at V and 1 base at J, with 13 bases between. This CDR3 is built from 16 residues. The CDR3 reads CASSLVAGYVQETQYF. The CDR3 DNA reads TGTGCCAGCAGCTTAGTGGCAGGGTACGTCCAAGAGACCCAGTACTTC. The full variable domain, with the rest looked up from reference TRBV7-8 and TRBJ2-5, is GAGVSQSPRYKVAKRGQDVALRCDPISGHVSLFWYQQALGQGPEFLTYFQNEAQLDKSGLPSDRFFAERPEGSVSTLKIQRTQQEDSAVYLCASSLVAGYVQETQYFGPGTRLLVL.

The sample holds a few counts of this clone. The chain couples TRBV15 to TRBJ2-3; 10 positions match TRBD2. V lost 2 bases to trimming and J lost 2 bases; unmatched junction nucleotides: 7. Looked up from germline, CDR1 is LNHNV and CDR2 is YYDKDF (reference sequence). This CDR3 contains 17 residues. The CDR3 bases are TGTGCCACCAGCAGACCCTATAGCGGGGGGAACACAGATACGCAGTATTTT. This gives the protein CATSRPYSGGNTDTQYF.

The rearrangement uses TRBV24-1 and TRBJ2-7; 7 bases agree with TRBD1. In germline, CDR1 is KGHDR, CDR2 SFDVKD. The CDR3 consists of 13 residues. Trimming cost V 3 bases and J 5 bases; bases outside gene matches: 3. The DNA for the CDR3 is TGTGCCACCAGTGATACAGGGGTTAACGAGCAGTACTTC. It encodes CATSDTGVNEQYF.

This chain connects TRBV3-1 (or the pseudogene TRBV3-2) to TRBJ2-3; the D is unclear. CDR3 length: 15 residues. The germline V gene has CDR1 LGHDT and CDR2 YNNKEL (reference sequence). The germline V and J ends were trimmed by 8 bases and 2 bases, with 17 bases remaining between them. The CDR3 bases are TGTGCCAGCGCCACTTCCCCCAGGTACACAGATACGCAGTATTTT. Protein sequence: CASATSPRYTDTQYF.

This clone showed up just once. The V and J genes are TRBV6-1 and TRBJ2-2; TRBD1 agrees at 11 bases. V was pared by 4 bases and J by 7 bases, with 8 bases of the junction left unmatched. Germline lookup yields CDR1 MNHNS and CDR2 SASEGT. The CDR3 is made up of 16 amino acids. CDR3 nucleotide sequence: TGTGCCAGCAGTGGGACAGGGGGCGTACTCAACGGGGAGCTGTTTTTT. Translated, it gives CASSGTGGVLNGELFF.